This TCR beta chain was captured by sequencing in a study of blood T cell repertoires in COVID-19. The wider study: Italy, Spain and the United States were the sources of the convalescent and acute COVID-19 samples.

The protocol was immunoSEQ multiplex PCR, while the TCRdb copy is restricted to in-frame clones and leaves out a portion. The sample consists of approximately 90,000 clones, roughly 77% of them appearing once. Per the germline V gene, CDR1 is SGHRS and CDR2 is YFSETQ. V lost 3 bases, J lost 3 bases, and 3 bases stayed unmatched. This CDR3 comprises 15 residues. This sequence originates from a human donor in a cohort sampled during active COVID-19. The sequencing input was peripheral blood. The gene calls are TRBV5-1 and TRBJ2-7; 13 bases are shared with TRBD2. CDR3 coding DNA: TGCGCCAGCAGCTACGGACTAGCGGGAGACTACGAGCAGTACTTC. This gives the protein CASSYGLAGDYEQYF.